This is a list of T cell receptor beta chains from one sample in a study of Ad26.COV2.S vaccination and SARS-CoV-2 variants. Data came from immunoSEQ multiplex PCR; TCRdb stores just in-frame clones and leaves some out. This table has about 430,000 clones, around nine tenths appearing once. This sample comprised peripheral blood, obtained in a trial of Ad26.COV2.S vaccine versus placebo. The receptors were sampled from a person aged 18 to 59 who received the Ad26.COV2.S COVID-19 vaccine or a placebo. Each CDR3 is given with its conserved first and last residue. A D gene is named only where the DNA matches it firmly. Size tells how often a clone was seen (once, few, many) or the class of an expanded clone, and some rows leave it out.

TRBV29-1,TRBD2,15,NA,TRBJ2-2,CSVGLAGGNTGELFF,TGCAGCGTGGGACTAGCGGGGGGGAACACCGGGGAGCTGTTTTTT
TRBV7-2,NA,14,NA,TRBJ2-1,CASSLPRLDNEQFF,TGTGCCAGCAGCTTACCCCGACTAGACAATGAGCAGTTCTTC
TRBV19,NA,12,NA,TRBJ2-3,CASSIRSNTQYF,TGTGCCAGTAGTATACGTAGCAATACGCAGTATTTT
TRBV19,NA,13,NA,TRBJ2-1,CASSPRVGNEQFF,TGTGCCAGTAGTCCTAGGGTGGGCAATGAGCAGTTCTTC
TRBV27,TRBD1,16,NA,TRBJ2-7,CASSLRTGGISYEQYF,TGTGCCAGCAGTCTCCGGACAGGGGGAATTTCCTACGAGCAGTACTTC
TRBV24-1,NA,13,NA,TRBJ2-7,CATSDSWGYEQYF,TGTGCCACCAGTGATTCTTGGGGGTACGAGCAGTACTTC
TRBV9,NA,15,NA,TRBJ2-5,CASSAGRLFQETQYF,TGTGCCAGCAGCGCGGGACGGTTGTTCCAAGAGACCCAGTACTTC
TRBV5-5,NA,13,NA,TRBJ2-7,CASSLQDSYEQYF,TGTGCCAGCAGCTTGCAGGACTCCTACGAGCAGTACTTC
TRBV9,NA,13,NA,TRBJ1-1,CASSIGQNTEAFF,TGTGCCAGCAGCATCGGACAGAACACTGAAGCTTTCTTT
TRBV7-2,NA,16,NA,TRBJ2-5,CASSLGVVRGQETQYF,TGTGCCAGCAGCTTAGGGGTAGTGAGGGGACAAGAGACCCAGTACTTC
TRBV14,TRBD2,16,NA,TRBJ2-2,CASSQGLARNTGELFF,TGTGCCAGCAGCCAAGGACTAGCGCGGAACACCGGGGAGCTGTTTTTT
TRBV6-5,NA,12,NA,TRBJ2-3,CASSRVADTQYF,TGTGCCAGCAGTCGGGTCGCAGATACGCAGTATTTT
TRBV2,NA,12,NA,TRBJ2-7,CASSGLYYEQYF,TGTGCCAGCAGCGGACTATACTACGAGCAGTACTTC
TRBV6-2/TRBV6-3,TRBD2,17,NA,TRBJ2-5,CASSSIEIAGTQETQYF,TGTGCCAGCAGCTCTATAGAGATAGCGGGAACACAAGAGACCCAGTACTTC
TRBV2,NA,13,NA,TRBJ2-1,CASTAVPSQTWFF,TGTGCCAGCACCGCAGTACCGAGCCAGACATGGTTCTTC
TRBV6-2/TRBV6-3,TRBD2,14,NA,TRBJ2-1,CASSRLAPYNEQFF,TGTGCCAGCAGCCGACTAGCCCCCTACAATGAGCAGTTCTTC
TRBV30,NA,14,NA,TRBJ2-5,CAWSGWAAQETQYF,TGTGCCTGGAGTGGCTGGGCAGCACAAGAGACCCAGTACTTC
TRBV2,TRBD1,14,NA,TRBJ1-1,CASMRDRETSGAFF,TGTGCCAGCATGAGGGACAGGGAGACGAGTGGGGCTTTCTTT
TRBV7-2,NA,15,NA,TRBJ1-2,CASSFHGGGRYGYTF,TGTGCCAGCAGCTTCCACGGGGGGGGTCGCTATGGCTACACCTTC
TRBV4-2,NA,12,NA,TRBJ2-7,CASSQDPYEQYF,TGTGCCAGCAGCCAAGATCCCTACGAGCAGTACTTC
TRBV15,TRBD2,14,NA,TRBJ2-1,CASRAGGSYNEQFF,TGTGCCTCCCGAGCGGGCGGGAGCTACAATGAGCAGTTCTTC
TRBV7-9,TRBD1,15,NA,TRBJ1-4,CASSDVGQGQEKLFF,TGTGCCAGCAGCGACGTGGGACAGGGCCAGGAAAAACTGTTTTTT
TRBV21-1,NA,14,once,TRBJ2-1,CASRKTKYYNEQFF,TGTGCCAGCAGGAAAACCAAGTACTACAATGAGCAGTTCTTC
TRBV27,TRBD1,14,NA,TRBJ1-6,CASSLGQGHSPLHF,TGTGCCAGCAGTTTAGGACAGGGCCATTCACCCCTCCACTTT
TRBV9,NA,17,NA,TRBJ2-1,CASSPPSSGTTYNEQFF,TGTGCCAGCAGCCCCCCTTCTTCCGGGACAACCTACAATGAGCAGTTCTTC
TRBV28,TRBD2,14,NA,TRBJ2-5,CASSSREVQETQYF,TGTGCCAGCAGTTCCCGGGAGGTACAAGAGACCCAGTACTTC
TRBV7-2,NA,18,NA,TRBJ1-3,CASSWGLGIAYSGNTIYF,TGTGCCAGCAGCTGGGGTCTGGGTATCGCCTACTCTGGAAACACCATATATTTT
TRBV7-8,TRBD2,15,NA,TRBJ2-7,CASSHLAGETGEQYF,TGTGCCAGCAGCCATCTAGCGGGCGAAACAGGCGAGCAGTACTTC
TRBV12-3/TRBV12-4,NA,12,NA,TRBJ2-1,CASSLEAWGQFF,TGTGCCAGCAGTTTGGAAGCGTGGGGGCAGTTCTTC
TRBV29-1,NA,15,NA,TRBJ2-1,CSVSPVRASDDEQFF,TGCAGCGTTTCCCCCGTACGAGCTAGCGACGATGAGCAGTTCTTC
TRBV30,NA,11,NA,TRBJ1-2,CAWSFDLAYTF,TGTGCCTGGAGTTTCGACTTAGCCTACACCTTC
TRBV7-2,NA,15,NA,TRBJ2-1,CASSSGVDRYNEQFF,TGTGCCAGCAGCTCGGGGGTCGACAGGTACAATGAGCAGTTCTTC
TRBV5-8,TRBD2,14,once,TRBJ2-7,CASSQTSGSYEQYF,TGTGCCAGCAGCCAGACTAGCGGGAGCTACGAGCAGTACTTC
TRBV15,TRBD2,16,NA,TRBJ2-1,CATSRGTSGRYNEQFF,TGTGCCACCAGCAGAGGGACTAGCGGGAGATACAATGAGCAGTTCTTC
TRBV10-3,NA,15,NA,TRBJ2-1,CAISGPQANPNEQFF,TGTGCCATCAGTGGCCCCCAGGCAAACCCCAATGAGCAGTTCTTC
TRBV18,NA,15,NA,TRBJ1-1,CASSPSMRGYTEAFF,TGTGCCAGCTCACCGTCAATGAGGGGGTACACTGAAGCTTTCTTT
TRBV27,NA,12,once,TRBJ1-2,CASSSPGDGYTF,TGTGCCAGCAGTTCCCCAGGGGATGGCTACACCTTC
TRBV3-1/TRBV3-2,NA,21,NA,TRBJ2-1,CASSQVKILPGTLNGDNEQFF,TGTGCCAGCAGCCAAGTAAAGATCCTACCCGGGACCCTAAATGGGGACAATGAGCAGTTCTTC
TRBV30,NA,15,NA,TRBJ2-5,CAWSVPGARRETQYF,TGTGCCTGGAGTGTACCAGGGGCGCGAAGGGAGACCCAGTACTTC
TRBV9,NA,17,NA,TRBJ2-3,CASSVGSGRPSTDTQYF,TGTGCCAGCAGCGTAGGATCCGGGCGGCCTAGCACAGATACGCAGTATTTT
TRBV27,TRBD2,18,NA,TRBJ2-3,CASSLRASGRGGTDTQYF,TGTGCCAGCAGTTTAAGGGCTAGCGGGAGGGGCGGCACAGATACGCAGTATTTT
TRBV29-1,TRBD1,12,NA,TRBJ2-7,CSVQDRLLEQYF,TGCAGCGTCCAGGACAGGCTTCTAGAGCAGTACTTC
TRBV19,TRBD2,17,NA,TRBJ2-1,CASSIGGLARTYNEQFF,TGTGCCAGTAGTATAGGGGGACTAGCACGGACCTACAATGAGCAGTTCTTC
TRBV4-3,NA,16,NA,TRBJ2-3,CASSQDGTGFPDTQYF,TGCGCCAGCAGCCAAGATGGAACAGGGTTTCCAGATACGCAGTATTTT
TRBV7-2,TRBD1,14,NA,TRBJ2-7,CASSTGQGAYEQYF,TGTGCCAGCAGCACCGGACAGGGGGCTTACGAGCAGTACTTC
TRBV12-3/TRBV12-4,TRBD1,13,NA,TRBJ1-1,CASSGQGNTEAFF,TGTGCCAGCAGTGGACAGGGGAACACTGAAGCTTTCTTT
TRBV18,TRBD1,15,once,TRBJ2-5,CASSRGQGAFETQYF,TGTGCCAGCTCCCGGGGACAGGGGGCTTTCGAGACCCAGTACTTC
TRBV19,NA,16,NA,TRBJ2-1,CASSPGYRSSYNEQFF,TGTGCCAGTAGTCCGGGGTACCGGAGCTCCTACAATGAGCAGTTCTTC
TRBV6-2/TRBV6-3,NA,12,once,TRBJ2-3,CASSPTLDTQYF,TGTGCCAGCAGTCCCACCCTGGATACGCAGTATTTT
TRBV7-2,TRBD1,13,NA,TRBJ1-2,CASSLRGLDGYTF,TGTGCCAGCAGCCTCAGGGGGCTAGATGGCTACACCTTC
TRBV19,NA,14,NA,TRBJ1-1,CASSSRDGNTEAFF,TGTGCCAGTAGCAGCCGGGACGGAAACACTGAAGCTTTCTTT
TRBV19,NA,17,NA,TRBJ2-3,CASSIEWTRASTDTQYF,TGTGCCAGTAGTATAGAGTGGACACGAGCCAGCACAGATACGCAGTATTTT
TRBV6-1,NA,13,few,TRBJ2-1,CASSEMKVGEQFF,TGTGCCAGCAGTGAGATGAAGGTTGGTGAGCAGTTCTTC
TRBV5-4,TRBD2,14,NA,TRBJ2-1,CASSLGGSGYEQFF,TGTGCCAGCAGCTTAGGCGGGAGCGGCTATGAGCAGTTCTTC
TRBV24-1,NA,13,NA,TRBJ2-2,CATSDSVAGELFF,TGTGCCACCAGTGATTCGGTTGCCGGGGAGCTGTTTTTT
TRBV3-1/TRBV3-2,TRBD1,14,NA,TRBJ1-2,CASSQDPTGDGYTF,TGTGCCAGCAGCCAAGATCCTACAGGGGATGGCTACACCTTC
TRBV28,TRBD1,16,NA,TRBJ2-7,CAIRGTGILDRNEQYF,TGTGCCATTCGGGGGACAGGGATATTAGATAGGAACGAGCAGTACTTC
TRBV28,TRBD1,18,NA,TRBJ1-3,CASTSTGAKIHSGNTIYF,TGTGCCAGCACTTCGACAGGGGCCAAGATCCACTCTGGAAACACCATATATTTT